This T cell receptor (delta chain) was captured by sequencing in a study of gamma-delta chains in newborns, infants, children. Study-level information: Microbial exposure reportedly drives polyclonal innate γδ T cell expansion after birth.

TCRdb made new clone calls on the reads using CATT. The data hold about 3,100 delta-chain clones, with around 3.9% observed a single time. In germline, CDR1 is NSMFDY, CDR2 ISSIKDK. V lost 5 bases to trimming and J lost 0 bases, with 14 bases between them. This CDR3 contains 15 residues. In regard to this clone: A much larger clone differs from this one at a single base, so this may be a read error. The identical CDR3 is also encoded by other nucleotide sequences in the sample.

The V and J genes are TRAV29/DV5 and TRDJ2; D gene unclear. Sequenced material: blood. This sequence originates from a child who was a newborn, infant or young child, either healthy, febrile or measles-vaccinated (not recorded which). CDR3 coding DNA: TGTGCAGCGAGAGGAGGGGCCACTTTGACAGCACAACTCTTCTTT. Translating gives CAARGGATLTAQLFF.